This entry lists 2 T cell receptor beta chains sequenced from one sample in a study of stem cell transplantation in POMP-related autoinflammatory disease. Repertoires were generated with immunoSEQ multiplex PCR, while TCRdb's copy carries only in-frame clones and drops some. The repertoire holds some 70,000 clones, with approximately 90% as singletons. The sequences come from CD4+ T cells from PBMCs, collected after stem cell transplantation. The receptors derive from a human patient with POMP-related autoinflammation and immune dysregulation (PRAID). Some T cells may trace back to the graft donor.

This chain uses TRBV6-2 or TRBV6-3 with TRBJ2-6; D is perhaps TRBD1 or TRBD2 (5 bases each). V shed 2 bases and J shed 1 base, with 12 bases lying between them. The CDR3 totals 17 residues. Looked up from germline, CDR1 is MNHEY and CDR2 is SVGEGT. The CDR3 reads CASSYGEGRSGANVLTF. The CDR3 DNA sequence: TGTGCCAGCAGTTACGGAGAGGGGCGGTCTGGGGCCAACGTCCTGACTTTC.

This chain's CDR3 is CASSLLGGPSGYNEQFF. The CDR3 coding sequence is TGTGCCAGCAGCTTATTAGGGGGGCCTAGCGGATACAATGAGCAGTTCTTC. The J gene is TRBJ2-1, the V gene TRBV7-2, with a possible D match to TRBD2 (7 bases). The ends were cut back, 2 bases at V and 4 bases at J, with 18 bases in the middle. The length of the CDR3 is 17 residues. CDR1 is SGHTA and CDR2 is FQGNSA in the germline V gene.